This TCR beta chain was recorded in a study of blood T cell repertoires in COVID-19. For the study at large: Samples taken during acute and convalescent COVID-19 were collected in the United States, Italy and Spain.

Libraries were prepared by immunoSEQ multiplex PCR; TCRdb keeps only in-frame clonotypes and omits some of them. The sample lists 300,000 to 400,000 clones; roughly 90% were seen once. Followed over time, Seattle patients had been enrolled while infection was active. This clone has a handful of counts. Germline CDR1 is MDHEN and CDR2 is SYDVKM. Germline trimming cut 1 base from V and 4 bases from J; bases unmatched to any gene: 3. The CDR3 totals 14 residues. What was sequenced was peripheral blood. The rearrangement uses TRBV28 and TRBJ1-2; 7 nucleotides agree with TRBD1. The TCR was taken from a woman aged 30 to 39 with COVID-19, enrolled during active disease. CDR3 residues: CASSLSRQGYGYTF. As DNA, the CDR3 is TGTGCCAGCAGTTTATCGCGACAGGGCTATGGCTACACCTTC.